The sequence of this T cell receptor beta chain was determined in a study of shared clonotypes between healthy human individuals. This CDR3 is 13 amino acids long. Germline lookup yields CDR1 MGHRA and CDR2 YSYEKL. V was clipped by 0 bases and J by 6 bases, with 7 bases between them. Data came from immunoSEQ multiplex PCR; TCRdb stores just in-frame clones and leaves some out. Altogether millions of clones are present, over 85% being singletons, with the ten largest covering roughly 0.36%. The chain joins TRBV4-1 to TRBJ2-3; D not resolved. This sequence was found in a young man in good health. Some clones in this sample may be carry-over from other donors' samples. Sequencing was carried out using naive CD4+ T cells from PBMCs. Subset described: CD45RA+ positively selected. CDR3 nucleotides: TGCGCCAGCAGCCAAGATCTGATGGATACGCAGTATTTT. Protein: CASSQDLMDTQYF.